These 14 T cell receptor beta chains share one sample of origin, sequenced in a study of T cell changes during pregnancy in multiple sclerosis. Assay: immunoSEQ multiplex PCR; the TCRdb copy retains only in-frame clones and omits some. The data show 60,000 to 90,000 clones, about 93% seen once. This material consisted of peripheral blood, taken after pregnancy. The receptor source for this set is a female donor in good health, enrolled as a control in a pregnancy study.

The chain recombines TRBV14 with TRBJ2-5, with D perhaps TRBD2 (5 bases). The germline V and J ends were trimmed by 1 base and 8 bases, with 11 bases remaining between them. The germline CDR1 and CDR2 sequences are SGHDN and FVKESK. CDR3 length: 13 amino acids. CDR3 bases: TGTGCCAGCAGCCAAGCCCGTACGGGAACCCAGTACTTC. Amino acids: CASSQARTGTQYF.

The V gene is TRBV5-4, the J gene TRBJ2-7; perhaps TRBD2 as D (6 bases). CDR1 SGHNT and CDR2 YYREEE come from the germline V gene (reference sequence). This CDR3 spans 12 amino acids. The V end was cut by 4 bases, the J end by 3 bases, with 8 bases between. CDR3 amino acids: CASSMDYYEQYF. For the CDR3, the DNA is TGTGCCAGCAGCATGGACTACTACGAGCAGTACTTC. The whole variable domain, filled in from reference TRBV5-4 and TRBJ2-7, reads ETGVTQSPTHLIKTRGQQVTLRCSSQSGHNTVSWYQQALGQGPQFIFQYYREEENGRGNFPPRFSGLQFPNYSSELNVNALELDDSALYLCASSMDYYEQYFGPGTRLTVT.

The rearrangement links TRBV7-9 to TRBJ2-1; a possible D gene is TRBD2 (5 bases). CDR1 is SEHNR, CDR2 FQNEAQ, per germline (reference sequence). Trimming took 2 bases from V and 7 from J, leaving 6 bases between them. The CDR3 is 12 residues long. The CDR3 DNA follows: TGTGCCAGCAGCTTAAGAGGGAATGAGCAGTTCTTC. This encodes CASSLRGNEQFF.

The chain uses TRBV11-1 and TRBJ2-6, with TRBD1 matching 7 bases. The CDR3 sequence is 17 residues long. CDR1 is SGHAT, CDR2 FQDESV, per germline (reference sequence). The trim removed 5 bases at V and 0 bases at J, leaving 7 bases unmatched. The CDR3 reads CASSRDRADSGANVLTF. CDR3 sequence (DNA): TGTGCCAGCAGCCGGGACAGAGCCGACTCTGGGGCCAACGTCCTGACTTTC.

The chain carries TRBV6-6 and TRBJ1-2; 9 bases match TRBD1. The CDR3 covers 15 residues. CDR1 is MNHNY and CDR2 is SVGAGI in the germline V gene (reference sequence). The ends lost 5 bases at V and 8 bases at J; junction bases unmatched: 12. The CDR3 loop is CASSTLGQGGAGYTF. CDR3 in DNA: TGTGCCAGCAGTACTTTGGGACAGGGAGGAGCGGGCTACACCTTC.

The chain combines TRBV6-6 with TRBJ1-2; D remains ambiguous. This CDR3 spans 15 amino acids. CDR1 and CDR2 from the germline V gene are MNHNY and SVGAGI (reference sequence). Deletions cut 0 bases from V and 7 bases from J, with 15 bases between. The CDR3 sequence: CASSYSLWEWGGYTF. The CDR3 bases are TGTGCCAGCAGTTACTCGTTGTGGGAGTGGGGTGGCTACACCTTC.

CDR3 amino acids: CAWTYRDRGNLNYGYTF. For the CDR3, the DNA is TGTGCCTGGACATACCGGGACAGGGGCAACCTAAACTATGGCTACACCTTC. This sequence joins TRBV30 and TRBJ1-2; 10 bases agree with TRBD1. CDR3 length: 17 amino acids. J was trimmed by 2 bases and V by 4 bases; bases with no gene match: 13. Germline V gene data show CDR1 as GTSNPN and CDR2 as SVGIG (reference sequence).

In its sample, this clone was seen once. The chain couples TRBV6-5 to TRBJ1-1, with D possibly being TRBD1 (5 bases). Germline V gene data show CDR1 as MNHEY and CDR2 as SVGAGI. The V and J ends lost 5 bases and 6 bases respectively, with 10 bases between them. CDR3 length: 12 amino acids. The CDR3 region is CASSARGSEAFF. CDR3 nucleotides: TGTGCCAGCAGTGCCCGGGGGTCTGAAGCTTTCTTT.

This CDR3 is CASGDVLDRVGEQYF. The CDR3 DNA reads TGTGCCAGCGGAGATGTTCTGGACAGGGTTGGCGAGCAGTACTTC. The V and J genes are TRBV28 and TRBJ2-7; TRBD1 aligns across 8 bases. CDR1 is MDHEN and CDR2 is SYDVKM in the germline V gene. V lost 8 bases and J lost 6; bases outside the gene matches: 15. The CDR3 extends over 15 amino acids.

This sequence joins TRBV10-3 and TRBJ2-5; weak D call: TRBD2 (7 bases). V gave up 9 bases and J gave up 5 bases, with 25 bases separating them. Germline CDR1 is ENHRY and CDR2 is SYGVKD. This CDR3 has 16 amino acids. CDR3 sequence reads: CAISGRGAEARETQYF. Written as DNA, the CDR3 is TGTGCCATTTCGGGACGGGGGGCGGAGGCCCGGGAGACCCAGTACTTC.

The chain combines TRBV11-3 with TRBJ2-3; no clear D. The CDR3 has 14 amino acids. Trimming took 1 base from V and 5 from J, leaving 10 bases between them. Germline V gene lookup returns CDR1 SGHNT and CDR2 YENEEA. The chain's CDR3 is CASSLGGIGDTQYF. The CDR3, as DNA: TGTGCCAGCAGCTTAGGAGGCATTGGAGATACGCAGTATTTT.

The V gene is TRBV4-2, the J gene TRBJ2-3; the match to TRBD2 covers 9 bases. In germline, CDR1 is LGHNA, CDR2 YNFKEQ. J gave up 2 bases and V 1 base, and 7 bases lay outside the gene matches. The CDR3 runs 17 residues. The CDR3 bases are TGTGCCAGCAGCCAAGTAAAGCGGGAGGCGAACACAGATACGCAGTATTTT. Translating gives CASSQVKREANTDTQYF.

The chain has TRBV18 and TRBJ1-2; TRBD1 aligns across 7 bases. The CDR3 is 16 amino acids. The V segment lost 2 bases and the J segment 6 bases; nucleotides outside the gene matches: 12. Germline assignment: CDR1 KGHSH and CDR2 LQKENI. The CDR3 spells CASSPSAGGSLNGYTF. The CDR3 nucleotides are TGTGCCAGCTCACCATCGGCAGGGGGGTCCCTTAATGGCTACACCTTC.

The rearrangement uses TRBV19 and TRBJ1-5; D gene ambiguous. Germline V gives CDR1 LNHDA, CDR2 SQIVND (reference sequence). This CDR3 contains 13 residues. Trimming took off 7 bases at V and 3 bases at J, with 10 bases between the two ends. Here the CDR3 reads CASNIGYNQPQHF. The CDR3 DNA follows: TGTGCCAGTAATATCGGGTACAATCAGCCCCAGCATTTT.